This T cell receptor beta chain emerged from a study of graft-versus-host responses after intestinal transplantation. Study information: The recipients all started with anti-thymocyte globulin induction and then took tacrolimus and steroids for roughly three years. Overall study results and limits: Maximum circulating GvH clone levels tracked with early post-transplant HvG decreases. Among recipient marrow samples, GvH clones were found; some appeared first in ileum or blood.

TCRdb's table, derived via immunoSEQ multiplex PCR, lists solely in-frame clones and lacks some. The data show 90,000 to 150,000 clones, over 85% seen once. The V gene end was trimmed by 4 bases and the J gene end by 9 bases; junction bases not matched to a gene: 9. The CDR3 spans 14 residues. The germline V gene encodes CDR1 MNHNY and CDR2 SVGAGI (reference sequence). A remark on this clone: Its antigen is unidentified.

The rearrangement links TRBV6-6 to TRBJ2-1, with TRBD2 matching over 7 bases. The sequenced sample was unstimulated CD4+ T cells sorted from spleen or lymph node cells, obtained before intestinal transplant. The source is a human donor who received an intestinal transplant. Here the CDR3 reads CASSSGAGASEQFF. The CDR3 nucleotides read TGTGCCAGCAGTTCAGGTGCGGGAGCCAGTGAGCAGTTCTTC.